This T cell receptor beta chain was captured by sequencing in a study of T-cell reconstitution after alpha-beta-depleted transplantation in children. V was cut by 5 bases and J by 4 bases, with 9 bases left in between. Germline V lookup: CDR1 MNHNS, CDR2 SASEGT. CDR3 length: 13 amino acids. This clonotype was picked up a small number of times. Preparation of the TCRbeta library involved a method that used unique molecular identifiers. TCRdb itself ran the PCR reads through MiXCR, one entry per CDR3 protein. The sample holds roughly 570,000 distinct CDR3 sequences, approximately 30% seen once. The chain is built from TRBV6-1 and TRBJ1-3; D unclear. The specimen was PBMCs, collected before TCRalphabeta/CD19-depleted stem cell transplant. This receptor was obtained from a boy in the first two years of life with Wiskott-Aldrich syndrome, due to receive a stem cell transplant. CDR3: CASSRPGGNTIYF. For the CDR3, the DNA is TGTGCCAGCAGTCGTCCCGGCGGAAACACCATATATTTT.